This TCR beta chain was identified during a study of low-dose radiotherapy and immunotherapy resistance in tumors. With 8 bases clipped from V and 4 bases from J, the junction kept 10 bases outside the gene matches. Germline CDR1 is MDHEN and CDR2 is SYDVKM. This CDR3 region has 16 residues. cDNA synthesis used a TRAV/TRBV-specific primer set for both chains. TCR amplification involved 20 PCR cycles with a constant-region primer and V-primer adapter. Each CDR3 protein is one row after TCRdb ran MiXCR on the reads. The repertoire holds 11,000 or so distinct CDR3 sequences, 65% seen once, with 12% in the top ten.

This chain links TRBV28 with TRBJ2-6, with 8 bases identical to TRBD1. The clonotype comes from a human donor with advanced metastatic prostate, ovarian, gallbladder or colorectal cancer (not recorded which). This table probably holds off-target reads from a library built for another chain. The CDR3 sequence: CASGRAGGSGANVLTF. The DNA for the CDR3 is TGTGCCAGCGGTCGGGCAGGGGGCTCCGGGGCCAACGTCCTGACTTTC.